This T cell receptor beta chain was retrieved from a study of beta chain features in type 1 diabetes. This clone occurred a few times. Its antigen is unidentified. Findings and caveats of the study: The similarity of naive, central memory and Treg TCRB repertoires appeared greater among patients than among healthy donors. Shortening that was moderate but significant affected the TCRB CDR3s of Type 1 diabetes patients in all four CD4+ subsets.

Looked up from germline, CDR1 is MDHEN and CDR2 is SYDVKM. V was clipped by 5 bases and J by 3 bases; unmatched bases: 2. The CDR3 length is 13 residues. The authors reverse transcribed all of the isolated RNA, so sequencing captured expressed TCRB transcripts. The table came from immunoSEQ multiplex PCR; TCRdb's copy has only in-frame clones and leaves some out. The sample holds hundreds of thousands of clones, about 14% seen once. The single heparinised draw taken from each donor contained about 100 mL of blood on average. J is TRBJ2-7 and V is TRBV28; TRBD1 matches 9 bases. Sequenced sample: naive CD4+ T cells from blood. The receptor's source is a man aged 18 to 30 with type 1 diabetes. CDR3 DNA sequence: TGTGCCAGCAGTGGGGGACAGGGCTACGAGCAGTACTTC. It translates to CASSGGQGYEQYF.